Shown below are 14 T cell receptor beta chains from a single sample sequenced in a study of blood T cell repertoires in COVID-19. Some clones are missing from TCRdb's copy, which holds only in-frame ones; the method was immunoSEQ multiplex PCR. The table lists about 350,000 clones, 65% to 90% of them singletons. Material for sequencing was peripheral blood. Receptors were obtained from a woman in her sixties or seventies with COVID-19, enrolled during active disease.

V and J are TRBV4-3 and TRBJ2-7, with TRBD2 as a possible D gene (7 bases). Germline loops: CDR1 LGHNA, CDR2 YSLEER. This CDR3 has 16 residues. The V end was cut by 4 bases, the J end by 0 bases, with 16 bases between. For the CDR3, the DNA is TGCGCCAGCAGCCTCCGCGGGGGCGGGATCTCCTACGAGCAGTACTTC. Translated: CASSLRGGGISYEQYF.

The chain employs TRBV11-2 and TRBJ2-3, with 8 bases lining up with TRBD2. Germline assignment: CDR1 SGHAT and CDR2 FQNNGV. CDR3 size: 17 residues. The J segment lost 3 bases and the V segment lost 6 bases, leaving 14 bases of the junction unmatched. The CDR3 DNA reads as TGTGCCAGCAGACCCTCGGGGGCGGGGGGAAGGACAGATACGCAGTATTTT. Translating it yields CASRPSGAGGRTDTQYF. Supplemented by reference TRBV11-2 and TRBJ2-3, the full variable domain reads EAGVAQSPRYKIIEKRQSVAFWCNPISGHATLYWYQQILGQGPKLLIQFQNNGVVDDSQLPKDRFSAERLKGVDSTLKIQPAKLEDSAVYLCASRPSGAGGRTDTQYFGPGTRLTVL.

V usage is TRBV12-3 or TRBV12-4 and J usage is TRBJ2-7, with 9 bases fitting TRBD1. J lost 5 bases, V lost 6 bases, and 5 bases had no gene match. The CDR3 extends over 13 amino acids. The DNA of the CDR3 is TGTGCCAGCAGCGTGGACAGGGGCGACGAGCAGTACTTC. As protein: CASSVDRGDEQYF.

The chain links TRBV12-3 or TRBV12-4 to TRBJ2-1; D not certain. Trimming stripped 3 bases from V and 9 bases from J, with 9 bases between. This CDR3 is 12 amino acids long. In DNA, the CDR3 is TGTGCCAGCAGTTTTCTTAGAACTGAGCAGTTCTTC. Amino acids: CASSFLRTEQFF.

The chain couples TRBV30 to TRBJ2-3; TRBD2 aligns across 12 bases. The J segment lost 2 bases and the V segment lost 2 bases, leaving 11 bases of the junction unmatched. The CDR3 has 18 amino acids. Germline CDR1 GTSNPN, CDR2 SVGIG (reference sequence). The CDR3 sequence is CAWSPPPGLAGFTDTQYF. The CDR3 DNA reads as TGTGCCTGGAGTCCCCCCCCCGGACTAGCGGGGTTCACAGATACGCAGTATTTT.

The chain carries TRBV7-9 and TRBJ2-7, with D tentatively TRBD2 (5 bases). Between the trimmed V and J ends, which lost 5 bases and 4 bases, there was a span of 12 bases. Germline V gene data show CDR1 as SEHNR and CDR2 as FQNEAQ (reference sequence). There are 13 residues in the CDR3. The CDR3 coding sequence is TGTGCCAGCAGCCAACCCCGGAGGTACGAGCAGTACTTC. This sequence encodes CASSQPRRYEQYF.

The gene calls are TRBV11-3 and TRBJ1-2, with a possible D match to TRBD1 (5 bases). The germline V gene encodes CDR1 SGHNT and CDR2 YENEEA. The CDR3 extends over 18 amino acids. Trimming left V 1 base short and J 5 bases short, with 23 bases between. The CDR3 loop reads CASSLGLRVHLPWYGYTF. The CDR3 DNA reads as TGTGCCAGCAGCTTAGGTCTCAGGGTTCATCTACCTTGGTATGGCTACACCTTC.

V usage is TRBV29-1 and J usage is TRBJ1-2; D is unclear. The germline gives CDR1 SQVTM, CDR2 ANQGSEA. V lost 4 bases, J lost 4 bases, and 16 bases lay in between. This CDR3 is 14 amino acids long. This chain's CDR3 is CSVVIVGGTYGYTF. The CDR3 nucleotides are TGCAGCGTTGTCATCGTCGGAGGAACCTATGGCTACACCTTC.

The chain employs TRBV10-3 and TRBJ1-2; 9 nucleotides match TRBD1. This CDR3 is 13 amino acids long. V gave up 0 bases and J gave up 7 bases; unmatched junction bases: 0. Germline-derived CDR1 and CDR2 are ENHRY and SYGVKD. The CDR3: CAISESDRGGYTF. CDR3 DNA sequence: TGTGCCATCAGTGAGTCGGACAGGGGTGGCTACACCTTC.

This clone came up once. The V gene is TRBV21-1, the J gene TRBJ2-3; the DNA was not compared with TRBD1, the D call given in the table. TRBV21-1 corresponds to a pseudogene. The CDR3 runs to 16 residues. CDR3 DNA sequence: TGTGCCAGCAGCCTCCGGAAGGGGCACCAGACAGATACGCAGTATTTT. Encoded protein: CASSLRKGHQTDTQYF.

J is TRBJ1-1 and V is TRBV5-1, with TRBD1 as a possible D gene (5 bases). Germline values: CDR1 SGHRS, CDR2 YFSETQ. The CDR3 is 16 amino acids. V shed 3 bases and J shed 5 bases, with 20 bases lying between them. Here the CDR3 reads CASSSFGGITQTEAFF. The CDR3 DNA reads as TGCGCCAGCAGCTCCTTTGGGGGGATCACGCAGACTGAAGCTTTCTTT. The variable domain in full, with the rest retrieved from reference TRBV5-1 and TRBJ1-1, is KAGVTQTPRYLIKTRGQQVTLSCSPISGHRSVSWYQQTPGQGLQFLFEYFSETQRNKGNFPGRFSGRQFSNSRSEMNVSTLELGDSALYLCASSSFGGITQTEAFFGQGTRLTVV.

The CDR3 coding sequence is TGTGCCAGCTCACCGACAGGGGGCAGTAGCGTGTTTGTGTACGAGCAGTACTTC. Residues: CASSPTGGSSVFVYEQYF. The V gene is TRBV18, the J gene TRBJ2-7; 10 nucleotides agree with TRBD1. Trimming took 3 bases from V and 4 from J; bases not matched to a gene: 15. Looked up from germline, CDR1 is KGHSH and CDR2 is LQKENI. This CDR3 comprises 18 residues. Variable domain in full (rest from reference TRBV18 and TRBJ2-7): NAGVMQNPRHLVRRRGQEARLRCSPMKGHSHVYWYRQLPEEGLKFMVYLQKENIIDESGMPKERFSAEFPKEGPSILRIQQVVRGDSAAYFCASSPTGGSSVFVYEQYFGPGTRLTVT.

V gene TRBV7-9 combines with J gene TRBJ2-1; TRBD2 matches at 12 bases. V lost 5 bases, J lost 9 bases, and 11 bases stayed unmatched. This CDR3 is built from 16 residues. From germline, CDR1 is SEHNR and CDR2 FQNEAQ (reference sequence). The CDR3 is CASSPRLAGAASEQFF. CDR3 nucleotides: TGTGCCAGCAGCCCCCGACTAGCGGGGGCCGCTTCTGAGCAGTTCTTC.

The CDR3 spells CSVDVEGTYGYTF. The CDR3 region has the DNA TGCAGCGTTGATGTGGAGGGCACCTATGGCTACACCTTC. The chain carries TRBV29-1 and TRBJ1-2; D call uncertain. The CDR3 contains 13 residues. Trimming pared 3 bases from V and 4 bases from J, leaving 12 bases between. The germline V gene encodes CDR1 SQVTM and CDR2 ANQGSEA.